Sequencing of this T cell receptor beta chain was carried out in a study of blood T cell repertoires in COVID-19. Across the study: Samples taken during acute and convalescent COVID-19 were collected in the United States, Italy and Spain. Sources were T cells, B-cell-depleted T cells, or PBMCs; the material itself was cDNA or gDNA.

Per the study methods: Reference gene primer amplification in the assay estimated nucleated cell counts. The data were produced by immunoSEQ multiplex PCR, yet TCRdb's version contains in-frame clones alone and is incomplete. That table is the source of V, J and clone size, and D and trimming were worked out from the DNA. The sample yields about 76,000 clones, approximately 90% seen once. The sequence derives from a man under 40 with acute or convalescent COVID-19. The sequencing input was peripheral blood.

The CDR3 loop is CASSQPQGGNIQYF. In DNA form, the CDR3 reads TGCGCCAGCAGCCAACCTCAGGGGGGAAACATTCAGTACTTC. This chain joins TRBV4-1 and TRBJ2-4, with a possible D match to TRBD1 (7 bases). V was pared by 2 bases and J by 6 bases, with 11 bases between. The CDR3 has 14 amino acids. Germline V gene data show CDR1 as MGHRA and CDR2 as YSYEKL.